This is a list of T cell receptor beta chains from one sample in a study of CD8 T cells in acute hepatitis C reinfection. Using immunoSEQ multiplex PCR, the repertoire was profiled, and TCRdb retains in-frame clones only, with some absent. The table shows 30,000 to 40,000 clones, with around 85% occurring only once. Specimen: naive CD8+ T cells from PBMCs. Receptors were obtained from a woman between 18 and 29 years old who spontaneously cleared hepatitis C infection. Both conserved end residues are part of each CDR3. Fields, in order: CDR3 DNA, CDR3 protein, D gene, J gene, clone size, V gene. A D gene is named only where the DNA matches it firmly. Clone sizes are given selectively: once, few, many, or a class where the clone is expanded.

CDR3nt: TGTGCCAGCAGTTTACGGGGCCAAGAGACCCAGTACTTC
CDR3aa: CASSLRGQETQYF
d_gene: .
j_gene: TRBJ2-5
abundance: .
v_gene: TRBV27

CDR3nt: TGTGCCAGCAGCCTAGGCACGGGGGTCTCCTACGAGCAGTACTTC
CDR3aa: CASSLGTGVSYEQYF
d_gene: .
j_gene: TRBJ2-7
abundance: .
v_gene: TRBV5-4

CDR3nt: TGCAGCGTTGGTCGGGCAGGGACTGAAGCTTTCTTT
CDR3aa: CSVGRAGTEAFF
d_gene: .
j_gene: TRBJ1-1
abundance: once
v_gene: TRBV29-1

CDR3nt: TGTGCCAGCAGCGCGGGAGGTCTGATAGATACGCAGTATTTT
CDR3aa: CASSAGGLIDTQYF
d_gene: TRBD2
j_gene: TRBJ2-3
abundance: .
v_gene: TRBV7-2

CDR3nt: TGTGCCAGCATGAGGAGCCTCGGAAATGGCTACACCTTC
CDR3aa: CASMRSLGNGYTF
d_gene: .
j_gene: TRBJ1-2
abundance: .
v_gene: TRBV6-1

CDR3nt: TGTGCCAGCAGAGGACTAGCGGGAGGGTACGAGCAGTACTTC
CDR3aa: CASRGLAGGYEQYF
d_gene: TRBD2
j_gene: TRBJ2-7
abundance: .
v_gene: TRBV27

CDR3nt: TGCGCCAGCAGGGGCGAGCCCGTAGAAGCTTTCTTT
CDR3aa: CASRGEPVEAFF
d_gene: .
j_gene: TRBJ1-1
abundance: .
v_gene: TRBV5-1

CDR3nt: TGTGCCAGTAGTATTAAACTAGCGGAGGACAATGAGCAGTTCTTC
CDR3aa: CASSIKLAEDNEQFF
d_gene: TRBD2
j_gene: TRBJ2-1
abundance: .
v_gene: TRBV19

CDR3nt: TGTGCCAGCAGCTTGGAGGTGACAGGAAGCACTGAAGCTTTCTTT
CDR3aa: CASSLEVTGSTEAFF
d_gene: .
j_gene: TRBJ1-1
abundance: .
v_gene: TRBV5-3

CDR3nt: TGCGCCAGCAGCTCCGGGGGGTTGCCCGATACGCAGTATTTT
CDR3aa: CASSSGGLPDTQYF
d_gene: TRBD2
j_gene: TRBJ2-3
abundance: .
v_gene: TRBV5-1

CDR3nt: TGTGCCAGCAGCACGGGACCGCGTAAAGTTACGCAGTATTTT
CDR3aa: CASSTGPRKVTQYF
d_gene: .
j_gene: TRBJ2-3
abundance: .
v_gene: TRBV13

CDR3nt: TGTGCCAGCAGCTTAGCGCCTATCGTCGGCCAGCCCCAGCATTTT
CDR3aa: CASSLAPIVGQPQHF
d_gene: .
j_gene: TRBJ1-5
abundance: .
v_gene: TRBV7-2

CDR3nt: TGTGCCAGCAGTGCAGCTAGCGGGATCACAGATACGCAGTATTTT
CDR3aa: CASSAASGITDTQYF
d_gene: TRBD2
j_gene: TRBJ2-3
abundance: .
v_gene: TRBV2

CDR3nt: TGTGCCAGCAGTTCCCTAGCGGGAGGGCAACCGGAGACCCAGTACTTC
CDR3aa: CASSSLAGGQPETQYF
d_gene: TRBD2
j_gene: TRBJ2-5
abundance: .
v_gene: TRBV6-5

CDR3nt: TGCGCCAGCAGCTTGCGGAGCTCCTACGAGCAGTACTTC
CDR3aa: CASSLRSSYEQYF
d_gene: .
j_gene: TRBJ2-7
abundance: .
v_gene: TRBV5-1

CDR3nt: TGTGCCATCAGTGAGTCTGGGCTAGTAGAATCCCACAATGAGCAGTTCTTC
CDR3aa: CAISESGLVESHNEQFF
d_gene: .
j_gene: TRBJ2-1
abundance: .
v_gene: TRBV10-3

CDR3nt: TGCGCCAGCAGCGGGACAGCCGGGGAGCTGTTTTTT
CDR3aa: CASSGTAGELFF
d_gene: TRBD1
j_gene: TRBJ2-2
abundance: .
v_gene: TRBV5-1

CDR3nt: TGTGCCAGCAGTTTAGGGGAATTCAGTAGTCAGCCCCAGCATTTT
CDR3aa: CASSLGEFSSQPQHF
d_gene: .
j_gene: TRBJ1-5
abundance: few
v_gene: TRBV27

CDR3nt: TGTGCCAGCAGCTTAGATTTGGTAGCGGGCAATGAGCAGTTCTTC
CDR3aa: CASSLDLVAGNEQFF
d_gene: TRBD2
j_gene: TRBJ2-1
abundance: .
v_gene: TRBV11-2

CDR3nt: TGTGCCAGCAGCGGGGACTTCCAAGAGACCCAGTACTTC
CDR3aa: CASSGDFQETQYF
d_gene: .
j_gene: TRBJ2-5
abundance: .
v_gene: TRBV9

CDR3nt: TGTGCCAGCAGTTACTCGAGATATAGCAATCAGCCCCAGCATTTT
CDR3aa: CASSYSRYSNQPQHF
d_gene: .
j_gene: TRBJ1-5
abundance: .
v_gene: TRBV6-5

CDR3nt: TGTGCCAGCAGCTCGTATTCCAATCAGCCCCAGCATTTT
CDR3aa: CASSSYSNQPQHF
d_gene: .
j_gene: TRBJ1-5
abundance: .
v_gene: TRBV7-9

CDR3nt: TGTGCCAGCAGTTATGCGGCGAACACTGAAGCTTTCTTT
CDR3aa: CASSYAANTEAFF
d_gene: .
j_gene: TRBJ1-1
abundance: once
v_gene: TRBV6-1

CDR3nt: TGTGCCAGCAGCCCGCATGGGGGGGGAAACGAGCAGTACTTC
CDR3aa: CASSPHGGGNEQYF
d_gene: TRBD2
j_gene: TRBJ2-7
abundance: .
v_gene: TRBV7-6

CDR3nt: TGTGCCATCAGTGAGAAGGTTCTGGGTAGGTGGGAGCAGTTCTTC
CDR3aa: CAISEKVLGRWEQFF
d_gene: .
j_gene: TRBJ2-1
abundance: .
v_gene: TRBV10-3

CDR3nt: TGTGCCAGCAGCCCGACCGACAGGAACACTGAAGCTTTCTTT
CDR3aa: CASSPTDRNTEAFF
d_gene: .
j_gene: TRBJ1-1
abundance: .
v_gene: TRBV7-8

CDR3nt: TGTGCCAGCAGCGGAACCTTTTCAGGAGCCAACTCTGGGGCCAACGTCCTGACTTTC
CDR3aa: CASSGTFSGANSGANVLTF
d_gene: .
j_gene: TRBJ2-6
abundance: .
v_gene: TRBV9

CDR3nt: TGCGCCAGCAGCCAACGGGACAGTCCGTCCTACGAGCAGTACTTC
CDR3aa: CASSQRDSPSYEQYF
d_gene: TRBD1
j_gene: TRBJ2-7
abundance: once
v_gene: TRBV4-1

CDR3nt: TGTGCCAGCAGTCCTTTAGGCGCCCGCGCCCAGGACTCACCCCTCCACTTT
CDR3aa: CASSPLGARAQDSPLHF
d_gene: .
j_gene: TRBJ1-6
abundance: .
v_gene: TRBV27

CDR3nt: TGTGCCACCAGTGCCCGGGACAGGGGATCAGATACGCAGTATTTT
CDR3aa: CATSARDRGSDTQYF
d_gene: TRBD1
j_gene: TRBJ2-3
abundance: .
v_gene: TRBV15

CDR3nt: TGTGCCAGCAGCTTATTAGATCACGAGCAGTACTTC
CDR3aa: CASSLLDHEQYF
d_gene: .
j_gene: TRBJ2-7
abundance: .
v_gene: TRBV7-9